This T cell receptor (beta chain) was recorded in a study of T cells in Graves' hyperthyroidism and ophthalmopathy. Germline V gene data show CDR1 as SGHRS and CDR2 as YFSETQ. The CDR3 is made up of 10 amino acids. A remark on this clonotype: A much larger clonotype is one base distant, so this may be a read error.

Amplification yielded TCR beta CDR3 regions, with RNA transcripts as the source. Using the HTBI primer set, a first-round RT-PCR was run on the TCR CDR3. One entry per CDR3 protein results from TCRdb running MiXCR on the multiplex PCR reads. The sample lists fewer than 700,000 distinct CDR3 sequences, 15% to 20% occurring once. No ophthalmopathy progression within 18 months constituted stable Graves' hyperthyroidism. Exclusion followed for patients with uncontrolled infection, other autoimmune disease, pregnancy or lactation. The origin of this receptor is a woman between 25 and 40 years old with Graves' hyperthyroidism. Material for sequencing was blood. The V call is TRBV5-1, the J call TRBJ1-5; D is uncertain. The CDR3 DNA reads as TGTGCCAGCAGACATCAGCCCCAGCATTTT. This gives the protein CASRHQPQHF.